These 5 T cell receptor beta chains were sequenced from one sample in a study of human T cells and chemical hapten exposure. Described time point: pre-sensitization, week 0. Stated treatment: therapeutic diphenylcyclopropenone sensitization with weekly scalp DPC. Using its own MiXCR run on the RACE reads, TCRdb lists one record per CDR3 protein. The data show some 38,000 distinct CDR3 sequences, with roughly 7.2% seen just once and 1.3% held by the top ten. The sequenced sample was whole blood, obtained in connection with sensitization to the hapten diphenylcyclopropenone (DPC). The receptor source for this set is a woman aged 45-60 years with alopecia areata. Some clones in this sample may be carry-over from other donors' samples.

This chain joins TRBV11-1 and TRBJ2-7, with TRBD2 identical over 9 bases. This CDR3 region has 17 residues. Germline loops: CDR1 SGHAT, CDR2 FQDESV (reference sequence). With V trimmed by 5 bases and J by 5 bases, 16 bases remained unmatched. The CDR3 region is CASSPRGAGGHLNEQYF. The CDR3 DNA is TGTGCCAGCAGCCCCCGGGGCGCGGGAGGGCACCTGAACGAGCAGTACTTC.

The chain links TRBV7-2 to TRBJ2-7; D is undetermined. The CDR3 sequence is 11 residues long. CDR1 is SGHTA, CDR2 FQGNSA, per germline. Deletions cut 2 bases from V and 4 bases from J, with 3 bases between. The CDR3 coding sequence is TGTGCCAGCAGCTTATATTACGAGCAGTACTTC. This sequence encodes CASSLYYEQYF.

The sample holds a few counts of this clonotype. The rearrangement joins TRBV3-1 to TRBJ2-3; 12 positions match TRBD2. CDR1 is LGHDT, CDR2 YNNKEL, per germline (reference sequence). The CDR3 has 20 residues. With V trimmed by 0 bases and J by 2 bases, 12 bases remained unmatched. The CDR3 DNA is TGTGCCAGCAGCCAAGAGTTCCTAGCGGGAGGGCAAGGAAACACAGATACGCAGTATTTT. This gives the protein CASSQEFLAGGQGNTDTQYF.

This clonotype appeared many times. The chain uses TRBV6-1 and TRBJ2-5; TRBD2 matches 10 bases. The trim removed 5 bases at V and 5 bases at J, leaving 8 bases unmatched. The CDR3 runs 15 residues. From germline, CDR1 is MNHNS and CDR2 SASEGT. The CDR3 loop reads CASSSPSGRMETQYF. Written as DNA, the CDR3 is TGTGCCAGCAGTTCCCCTAGCGGGAGAATGGAGACCCAGTACTTC.

This clonotype came up many times. The gene calls are TRBV11-2 and TRBJ2-3; 7 positions agree with TRBD1. The germline V gene encodes CDR1 SGHAT and CDR2 FQNNGV. After removal of 6 bases from V and 3 bases from J, the junction contained 9 bases not matched to a gene. This CDR3 region has 15 residues. CDR3 DNA: TGTGCCAGCAGTACCGGGACAGCATTTACAGATACGCAGTATTTT. This codes for CASSTGTAFTDTQYF.